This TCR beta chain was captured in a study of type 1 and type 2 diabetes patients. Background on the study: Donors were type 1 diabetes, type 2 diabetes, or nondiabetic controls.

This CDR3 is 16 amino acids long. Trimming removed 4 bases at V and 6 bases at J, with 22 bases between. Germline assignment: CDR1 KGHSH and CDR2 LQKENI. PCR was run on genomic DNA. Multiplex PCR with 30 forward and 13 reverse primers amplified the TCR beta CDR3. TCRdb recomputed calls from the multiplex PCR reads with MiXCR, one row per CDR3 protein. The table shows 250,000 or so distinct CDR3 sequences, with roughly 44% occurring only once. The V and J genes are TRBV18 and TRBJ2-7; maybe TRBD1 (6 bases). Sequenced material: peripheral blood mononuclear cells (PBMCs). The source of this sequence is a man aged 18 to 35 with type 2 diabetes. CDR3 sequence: CASSRGVLDSNGEQYF. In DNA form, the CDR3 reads TGTGCCAGCTCACGAGGGGTCCTGGACAGTAACGGCGAGCAGTACTTC.